This T cell receptor (beta chain) is drawn from a study of cytomegalovirus exposure and HLA in healthy donors. Notes on the study in general: A reported reduction in N-insertions relative to the roughly 610-donor mean was seen in an Asian-associated ancestry cluster in a later analysis. The later analysis indicated that the majority of CMV-associated TCR beta chains appeared HLA-restricted.

CDR3 length: 13 residues. The germline V gene has CDR1 SGHTA and CDR2 FQGNSA. The germline V and J ends were trimmed by 3 bases and 2 bases, with 8 bases remaining between them. The study ran its PCR with 60 Vbeta and 13 Jbeta primers. Sequencing was performed with immunoSEQ multiplex PCR; in TCRdb, only in-frame clones are kept and a portion is missing. The sample contains roughly 93,000 clones, about 74% of which appear only once. In its sample, this clone was seen once. Its antigen is unknown. Source material: PBMCs. The TCR comes from a male donor in good health and CMV-seronegative. The J gene is TRBJ2-7, the V gene TRBV7-2; D remains ambiguous. CDR3 sequence: CASSFRRTYEQYF. The CDR3 DNA follows: TGTGCCAGCAGCTTCCGGCGGACCTACGAGCAGTACTTC. The whole variable domain, filled in from reference TRBV7-2 and TRBJ2-7, reads GAGVSQSPSNKVTEKGKDVELRCDPISGHTALYWYRQSLGQGLEFLIYFQGNSAPDKSGLPSDRFSAERTGGSVSTLTIQRTQQEDSAVYLCASSFRRTYEQYFGPGTRLTVT.